This T cell receptor beta chain originates from a study of regulatory T cells in long-lasting Graves disease. General observations from the study: Persistent disease was associated with favored TRBV28 usage and with favored use of TRBJ1-2 and TRBJ2-5. Accuracy could have been hurt by small sample size.

This clonotype was seen ten or more times. The antigen is undetermined. The CDR3 contains 14 residues. Unmatched junction bases numbered 6, after V lost 5 bases and J lost 3 bases. Germline V gene lookup returns CDR1 SGHAT and CDR2 FQNNGV. Specified time point: persistent/refractory GD, antithyroid drugs over 5 years with positive TRAb. RNA isolated from PBMCs was used to make the TCR library. Construction of TCR beta libraries relied on iRepertoire HTBI primers and on Arm-PCR targeting CDR3 regions. TCRdb called the multiplex PCR reads again in MiXCR, with one record for every CDR3 protein. Counted here are around 460,000 distinct CDR3 sequences, approximately 22% occurring once; the ten biggest clones make up about an eighth.

This receptor was taken from a female donor with Graves disease. Sequenced material: peripheral blood mononuclear cells (PBMCs), taken when the disease was refractory, from a patient treated with antithyroid drugs. The chain links TRBV11-2 to TRBJ1-1, with 7 positions matching TRBD1. DNA of the CDR3: TGTGCCAGCAGCACCCGGACAGGCGACACTGAAGCTTTCTTT. Translated, it gives CASSTRTGDTEAFF.